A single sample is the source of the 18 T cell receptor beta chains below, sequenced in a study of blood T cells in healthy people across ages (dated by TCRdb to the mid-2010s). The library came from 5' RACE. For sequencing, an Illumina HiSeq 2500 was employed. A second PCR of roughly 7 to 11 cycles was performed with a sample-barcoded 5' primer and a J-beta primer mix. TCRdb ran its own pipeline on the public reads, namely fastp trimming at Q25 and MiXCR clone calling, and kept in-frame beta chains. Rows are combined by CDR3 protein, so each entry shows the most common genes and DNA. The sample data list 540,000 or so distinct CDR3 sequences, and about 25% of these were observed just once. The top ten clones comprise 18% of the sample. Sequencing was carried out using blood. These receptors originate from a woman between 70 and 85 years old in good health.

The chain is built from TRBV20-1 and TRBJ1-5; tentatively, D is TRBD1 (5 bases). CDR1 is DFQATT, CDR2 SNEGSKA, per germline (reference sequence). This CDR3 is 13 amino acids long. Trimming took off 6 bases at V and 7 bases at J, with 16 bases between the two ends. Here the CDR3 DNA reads TGCAGTGCAAAGGAGGCAGGGTACCAGCCCCAGCATTTT. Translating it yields CSAKEAGYQPQHF.

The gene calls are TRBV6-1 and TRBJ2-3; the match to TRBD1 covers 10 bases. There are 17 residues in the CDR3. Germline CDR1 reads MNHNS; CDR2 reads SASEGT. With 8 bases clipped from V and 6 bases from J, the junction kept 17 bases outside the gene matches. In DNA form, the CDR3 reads TGTGCCAGCCTCCTGGGACAGGGGACCTGGGGGTTTGATACGCAGTATTTT. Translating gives CASLLGQGTWGFDTQYF.

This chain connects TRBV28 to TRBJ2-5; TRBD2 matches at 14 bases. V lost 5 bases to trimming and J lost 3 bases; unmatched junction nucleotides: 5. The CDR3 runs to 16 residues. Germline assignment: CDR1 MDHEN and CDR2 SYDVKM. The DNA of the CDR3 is TGTGCCAGCAGTCCGACTAGCGGGAGGGGAAAAGAGACCCAGTACTTC. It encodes CASSPTSGRGKETQYF.

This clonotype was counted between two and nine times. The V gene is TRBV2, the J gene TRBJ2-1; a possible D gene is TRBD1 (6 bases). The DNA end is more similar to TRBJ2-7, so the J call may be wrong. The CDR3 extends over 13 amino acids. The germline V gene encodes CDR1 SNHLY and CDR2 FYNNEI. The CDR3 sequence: CASRGQISYEQYF. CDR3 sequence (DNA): TGTGCCAGCAGAGGACAGATCTCCTACGAGCAGTACTTC.

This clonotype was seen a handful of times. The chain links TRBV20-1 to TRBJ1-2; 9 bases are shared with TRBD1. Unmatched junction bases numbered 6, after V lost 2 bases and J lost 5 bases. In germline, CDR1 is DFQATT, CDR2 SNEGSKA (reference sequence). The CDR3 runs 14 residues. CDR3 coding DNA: TGCAGTGCTAGATCGGACAGGGGCGAGTATGGCTACACCTTC. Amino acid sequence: CSARSDRGEYGYTF.

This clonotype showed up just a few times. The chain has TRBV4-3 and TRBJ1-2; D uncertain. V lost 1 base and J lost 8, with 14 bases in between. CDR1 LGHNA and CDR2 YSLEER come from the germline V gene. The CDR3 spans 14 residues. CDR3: CASSQVGGKFGYTF. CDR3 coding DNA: TGCGCCAGCAGCCAAGTGGGAGGGAAGTTCGGCTACACCTTC.

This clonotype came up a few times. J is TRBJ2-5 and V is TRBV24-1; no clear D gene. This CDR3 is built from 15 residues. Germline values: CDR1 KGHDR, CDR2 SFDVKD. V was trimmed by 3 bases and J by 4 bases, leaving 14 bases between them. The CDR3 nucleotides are TGTGCCACCAGTGATCTGAAGACCCCTCTAGAGACCCAGTACTTC. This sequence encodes CATSDLKTPLETQYF.

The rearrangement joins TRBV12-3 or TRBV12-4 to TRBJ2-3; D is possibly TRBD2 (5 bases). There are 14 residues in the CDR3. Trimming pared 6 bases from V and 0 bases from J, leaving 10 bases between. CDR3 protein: CASRGLSSTDTQYF. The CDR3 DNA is TGTGCCAGCAGAGGACTTTCTAGCACAGATACGCAGTATTTT.

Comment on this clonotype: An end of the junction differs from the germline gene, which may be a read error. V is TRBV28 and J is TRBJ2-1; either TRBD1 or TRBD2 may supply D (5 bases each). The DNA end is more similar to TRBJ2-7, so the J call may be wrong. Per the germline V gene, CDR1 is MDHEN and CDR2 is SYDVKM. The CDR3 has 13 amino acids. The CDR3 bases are TGTGCCCGCAGGAGGCAGGGTACCTACGAGCAGTACTTC. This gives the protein CARRRQGTYEQYF.

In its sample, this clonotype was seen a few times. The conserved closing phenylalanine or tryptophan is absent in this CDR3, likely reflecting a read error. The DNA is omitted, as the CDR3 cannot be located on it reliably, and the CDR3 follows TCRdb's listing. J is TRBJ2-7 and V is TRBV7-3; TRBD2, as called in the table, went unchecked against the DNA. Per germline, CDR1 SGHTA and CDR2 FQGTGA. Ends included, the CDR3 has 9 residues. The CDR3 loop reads CASSWETPN.

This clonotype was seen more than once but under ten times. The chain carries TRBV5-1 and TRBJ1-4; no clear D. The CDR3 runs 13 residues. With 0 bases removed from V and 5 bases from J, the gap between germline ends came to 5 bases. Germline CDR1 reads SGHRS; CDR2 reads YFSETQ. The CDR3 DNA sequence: TGCGCCAGCAGCTTGGATCAGAATGAAAAACTGTTTTTT. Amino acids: CASSLDQNEKLFF.

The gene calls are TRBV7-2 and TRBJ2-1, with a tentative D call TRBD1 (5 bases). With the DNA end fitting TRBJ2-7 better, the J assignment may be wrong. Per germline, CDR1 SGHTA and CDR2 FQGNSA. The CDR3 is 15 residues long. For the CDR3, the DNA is TGTGCCAGCAGCCAAGGTACAGGTACCCCTTACGAGCAGTACTTC. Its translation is CASSQGTGTPYEQYF.

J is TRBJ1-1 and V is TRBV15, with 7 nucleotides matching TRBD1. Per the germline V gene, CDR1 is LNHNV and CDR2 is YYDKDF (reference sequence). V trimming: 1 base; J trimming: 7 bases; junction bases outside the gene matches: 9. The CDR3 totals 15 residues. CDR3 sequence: CATSRVSGGFGEAFF. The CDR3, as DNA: TGTGCCACCAGCAGAGTTTCAGGGGGATTTGGTGAAGCTTTCTTT. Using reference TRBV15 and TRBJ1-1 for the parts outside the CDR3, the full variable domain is DAMVIQNPRYQVTQFGKPVTLSCSQTLNHNVMYWYQQKSSQAPKLLFHYYDKDFNNEADTPDNFQSRRPNTSFCFLDIRSPGLGDTAMYLCATSRVSGGFGEAFFGQGTRLTVV.

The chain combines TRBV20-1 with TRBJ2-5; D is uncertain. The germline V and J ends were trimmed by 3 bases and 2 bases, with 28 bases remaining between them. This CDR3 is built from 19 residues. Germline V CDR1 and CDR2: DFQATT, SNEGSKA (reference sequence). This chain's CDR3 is CSASSDLYSWRGRQETQYF. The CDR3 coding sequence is TGCAGTGCTAGCTCGGACCTATACAGTTGGAGAGGTCGGCAAGAGACCCAGTACTTC.

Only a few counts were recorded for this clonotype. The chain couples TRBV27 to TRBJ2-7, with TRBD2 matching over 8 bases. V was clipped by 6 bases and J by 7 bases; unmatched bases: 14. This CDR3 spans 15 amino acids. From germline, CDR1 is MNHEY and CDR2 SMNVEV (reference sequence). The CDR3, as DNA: TGTGCCAGCAGCCCGGGGGGGGAACCCACCCGAGAGCAGTACTTC. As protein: CASSPGGEPTREQYF.

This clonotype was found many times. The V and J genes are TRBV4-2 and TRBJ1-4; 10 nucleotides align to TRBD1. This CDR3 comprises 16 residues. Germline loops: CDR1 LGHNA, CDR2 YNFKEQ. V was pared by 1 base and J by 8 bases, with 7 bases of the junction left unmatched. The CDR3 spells CASSQVDRGRIEKLFF. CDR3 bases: TGTGCCAGCAGCCAAGTCGACAGGGGGCGGATAGAAAAACTGTTTTTT.

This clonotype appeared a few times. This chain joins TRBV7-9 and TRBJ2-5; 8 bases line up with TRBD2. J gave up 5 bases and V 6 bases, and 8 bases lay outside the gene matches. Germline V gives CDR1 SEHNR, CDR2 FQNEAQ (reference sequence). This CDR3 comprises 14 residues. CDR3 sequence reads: CASRPRGGRETQYF. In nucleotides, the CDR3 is TGTGCCAGCAGGCCTCGGGGGGGGCGTGAGACCCAGTACTTC.

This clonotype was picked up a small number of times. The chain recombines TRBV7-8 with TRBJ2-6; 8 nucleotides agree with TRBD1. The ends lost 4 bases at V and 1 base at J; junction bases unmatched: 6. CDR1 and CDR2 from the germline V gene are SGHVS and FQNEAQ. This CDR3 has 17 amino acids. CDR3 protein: CASSSETGVSGANVLTF. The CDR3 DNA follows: TGTGCCAGCAGCTCTGAGACAGGGGTTTCTGGGGCCAACGTCCTGACTTTC. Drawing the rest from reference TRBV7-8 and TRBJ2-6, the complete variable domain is GAGVSQSPRYKVAKRGQDVALRCDPISGHVSLFWYQQALGQGPEFLTYFQNEAQLDKSGLPSDRFFAERPEGSVSTLKIQRTQQEDSAVYLCASSSETGVSGANVLTFGAGSRLTVL.